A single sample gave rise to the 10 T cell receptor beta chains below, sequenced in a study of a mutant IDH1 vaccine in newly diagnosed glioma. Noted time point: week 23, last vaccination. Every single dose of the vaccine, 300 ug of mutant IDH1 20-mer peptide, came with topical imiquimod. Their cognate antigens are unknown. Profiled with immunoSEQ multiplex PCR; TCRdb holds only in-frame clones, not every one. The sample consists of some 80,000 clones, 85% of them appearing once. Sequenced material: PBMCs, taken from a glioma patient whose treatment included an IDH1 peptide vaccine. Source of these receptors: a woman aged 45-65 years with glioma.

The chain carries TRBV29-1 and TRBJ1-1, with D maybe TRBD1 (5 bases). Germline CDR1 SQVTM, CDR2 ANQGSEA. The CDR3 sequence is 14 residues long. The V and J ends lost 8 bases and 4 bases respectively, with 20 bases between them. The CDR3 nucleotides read TGCAGCTTTCGCCGGGGAGGGGCCGGCACTGAAGCTTTCTTT. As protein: CSFRRGGAGTEAFF.

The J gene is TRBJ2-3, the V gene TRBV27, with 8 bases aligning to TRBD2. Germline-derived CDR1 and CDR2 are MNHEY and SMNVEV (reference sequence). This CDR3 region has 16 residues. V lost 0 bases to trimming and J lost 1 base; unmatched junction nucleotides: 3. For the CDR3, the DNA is TGTGCCAGCAGTTTATCAGCGGGGGCACGCACAGATACGCAGTATTTT. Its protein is CASSLSAGARTDTQYF.

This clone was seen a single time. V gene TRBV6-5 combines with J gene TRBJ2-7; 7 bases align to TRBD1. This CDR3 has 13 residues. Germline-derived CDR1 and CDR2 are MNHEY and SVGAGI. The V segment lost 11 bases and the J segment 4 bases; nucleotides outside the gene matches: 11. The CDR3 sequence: CAVRGGKGYEQYF. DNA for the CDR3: TGTGCCGTGAGAGGGGGCAAGGGTTACGAGCAGTACTTC.

The DNA of the CDR3 is TGCGCCAGCAGCCTTGGCGTGGGTTTCGAGTTCTTC. As protein: CASSLGVGFEFF. The V call is TRBV5-1, the J call TRBJ2-1; D uncertain. The V and J ends lost 4 bases and 14 bases respectively, with 16 bases between them. The CDR3 has 12 residues. Germline assignment: CDR1 SGHRS and CDR2 YFSETQ.

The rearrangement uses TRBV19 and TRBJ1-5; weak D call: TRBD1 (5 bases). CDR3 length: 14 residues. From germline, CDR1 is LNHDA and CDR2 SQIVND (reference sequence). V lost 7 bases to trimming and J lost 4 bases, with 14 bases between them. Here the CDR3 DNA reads TGTGCCAGTAATTGGGGACTGCAGAATCAGCCCCAGCATTTT. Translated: CASNWGLQNQPQHF.

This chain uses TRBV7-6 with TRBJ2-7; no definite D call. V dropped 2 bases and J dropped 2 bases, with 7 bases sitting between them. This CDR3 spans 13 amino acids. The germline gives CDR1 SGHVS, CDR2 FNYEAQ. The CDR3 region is CASSLYGPYEQYF. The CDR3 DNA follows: TGTGCCAGCAGCTTATACGGACCCTACGAGCAGTACTTC.

The CDR3 DNA is TGCGCCAGCAGGACTAGCCTTACCACCTACAATGAGCAGTTCTTC. Translated: CASRTSLTTYNEQFF. The rearrangement joins TRBV5-1 to TRBJ2-1, with 7 bases aligning to TRBD2. Germline V gene lookup returns CDR1 SGHRS and CDR2 YFSETQ. The CDR3 spans 15 residues. V shed 5 bases and J 2 bases; nucleotides not matched to a gene: 7.

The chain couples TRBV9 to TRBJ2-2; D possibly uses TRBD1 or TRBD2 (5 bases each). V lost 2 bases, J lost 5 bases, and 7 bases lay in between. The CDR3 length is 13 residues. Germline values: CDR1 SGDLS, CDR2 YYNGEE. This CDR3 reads CASSVGVTGELFF. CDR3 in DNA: TGTGCCAGCAGCGTGGGGGTTACCGGGGAGCTGTTTTTT.

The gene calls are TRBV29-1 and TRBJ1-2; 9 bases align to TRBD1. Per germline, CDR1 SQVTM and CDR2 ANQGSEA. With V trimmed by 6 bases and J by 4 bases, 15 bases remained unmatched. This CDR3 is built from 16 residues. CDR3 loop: CSVAKFTGGQGYGYTF. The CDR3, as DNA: TGCAGCGTCGCCAAGTTTACAGGGGGCCAGGGCTATGGCTACACCTTC.

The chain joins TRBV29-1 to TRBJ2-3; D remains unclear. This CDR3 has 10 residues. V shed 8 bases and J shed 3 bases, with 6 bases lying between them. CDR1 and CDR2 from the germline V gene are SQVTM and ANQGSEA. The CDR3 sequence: CSFWTDTQYF. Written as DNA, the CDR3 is TGCAGCTTCTGGACAGATACGCAGTATTTT.